This paragraph covers one TCR beta chain sequence. The CDR3 runs to 15 residues. Germline lookup yields CDR1 SGHKS and CDR2 YYEKEE (reference sequence). The trim removed 4 bases at V and 6 bases at J, leaving 10 bases unmatched. The data stem from a study of blood T cell repertoires in COVID-19. At the level of the study: COVID-19 samples from acute and convalescent phases originated in the United States, Italy and Spain.

Per the authors' pipeline: Amplification of reference gene primers provided the estimated nucleated cell counts. TCRdb's copy holds only in-frame clones and misses some; the assay was immunoSEQ multiplex PCR. Clone size and V and J calls were adopted from that table, with D and trimming inferred from the DNA. Seen here are over 150,000 clones, around nine tenths observed once, and the top ten hold approximately 0.62%. Seattle cases were enrolled at active infection and followed longitudinally. The chain combines TRBV5-5 with TRBJ2-3, with 8 bases lining up with TRBD1. The sequenced sample consisted of peripheral blood. The receptor was derived from a man in his 60s with COVID-19, enrolled during active disease. CDR3 in amino acids: CASSGQGAAPDTQYF. CDR3 nucleotides: TGTGCCAGCAGCGGACAGGGTGCTGCCCCCGATACGCAGTATTTT.